This T cell receptor beta chain was retrieved from a study of blood T cell repertoires in COVID-19. In the authors' methods: It was from reference gene primer amplification that nucleated cell counts were estimated. Clones were read by immunoSEQ multiplex PCR, and TCRdb kept only the in-frame ones, dropping some. For V, J and clone size, that table is used; D and trimming come from the DNA. The sample shows hundreds of thousands of clones, approximately 89% of them seen only once. Grouping used clinical history reported by participants in a survey and questionnaire. Each recovered donor of Cohort 3 presented with two negative PCRs, clearance, or symptom resolution. The CDR3 runs 20 residues. Per germline, CDR1 MNHNS and CDR2 SASEGT. J lost 4 bases, V lost 2 bases, and 19 bases had no gene match.

The sample comprised PBMCs or T cells enriched from blood (not recorded which). V and J are TRBV6-1 and TRBJ2-2, with 7 bases lining up with TRBD2. The receptor was derived from a woman aged 25 to 39 who had recovered from COVID-19. The CDR3 protein is CASSEQVGGPSNPLTGELFF. The DNA of the CDR3 is TGTGCCAGCAGTGAACAGGTGGGAGGGCCCTCAAACCCCCTCACCGGGGAGCTGTTTTTT.